The 28 T cell receptor beta chains below come from one sample, sequenced in a study of blood T cell repertoires in COVID-19. Libraries were prepared by immunoSEQ multiplex PCR; TCRdb keeps only in-frame clonotypes and omits some of them. The repertoire holds around 81,000 clones, with roughly four fifths as singletons. Material: peripheral blood. All receptors come from a human donor in a cohort sampled during active COVID-19.

The chain couples TRBV2 to TRBJ1-2; a weak D match, TRBD1 (6 bases). V was cut by 6 bases and J by 1 base, with 9 bases left in between. Germline assignment: CDR1 SNHLY and CDR2 FYNNEI. CDR3 length equals 13 residues. CDR3 protein: CASRKGGNYGYTF. CDR3 nucleotide sequence: TGTGCCAGCAGGAAAGGGGGTAACTATGGCTACACCTTC.

CDR3 protein: CASSERAGTYEQYF. The CDR3 bases are TGTGCCAGCAGTGAACGCGCAGGGACCTACGAGCAGTACTTC. The rearrangement uses TRBV6-1 and TRBJ2-7, with D possibly matching TRBD1 (5 bases). The CDR3 runs 14 residues. CDR1 MNHNS and CDR2 SASEGT come from the germline V gene. V lost 2 bases and J 2 bases, leaving 10 bases between the germline ends.

This chain joins TRBV18 and TRBJ1-1; D unclear. The CDR3 is 14 amino acids. In germline, CDR1 is KGHSH, CDR2 LQKENI. V lost 6 bases and J lost 3, with 14 bases in between. The CDR3 sequence is CASSLNTVDTEAFF. The DNA for the CDR3 is TGTGCCAGCTCGCTAAACACAGTCGACACTGAAGCTTTCTTT.

V is TRBV18 and J is TRBJ1-6; D possibly corresponds to TRBD1 (6 bases). The CDR3 runs 15 residues. Trimming shortened V by 6 bases and J by 0 bases, and 9 bases separated the two germline ends. Germline CDR1 and CDR2: KGHSH and LQKENI. The CDR3 sequence: CASSSQGSYNSPLHF. The CDR3 DNA reads TGTGCCAGCTCTTCACAGGGCTCCTATAATTCACCCCTCCACTTT.

The chain links TRBV28 to TRBJ1-5, with TRBD1 as a possible D gene (6 bases). Germline values: CDR1 MDHEN, CDR2 SYDVKM. V was clipped by 4 bases and J by 0 bases, with 16 bases between them. The CDR3 is made up of 17 amino acids. The DNA of the CDR3 is TGTGCCAGCAGTTGGGCACCAGGGGCCTATAGCAATCAGCCCCAGCATTTT. Amino acids: CASSWAPGAYSNQPQHF. The variable domain in full, with the rest retrieved from reference TRBV28 and TRBJ1-5, is DVKVTQSSRYLVKRTGEKVFLECVQDMDHENMFWYRQDPGLGLRLIYFSYDVKMKEKGDIPEGYSVSREKKERFSLILESASTNQTSMYLCASSWAPGAYSNQPQHFGDGTRLSIL.

The chain has TRBV28 and TRBJ1-2, with D unresolved. The germline CDR1 and CDR2 sequences are MDHEN and SYDVKM. This CDR3 is 14 amino acids long. Trimming took 6 bases from V and 8 from J, leaving 19 bases between them. In nucleotides, the CDR3 is TGTGCCAGCAGATCTAACGGGAAAGAAGGGGGCTACACCTTC. It translates to CASRSNGKEGGYTF.

This clone was seen just once. The chain links TRBV19 to TRBJ2-2, with 9 bases matching TRBD1. Germline assignment: CDR1 LNHDA and CDR2 SQIVND (reference sequence). The CDR3 covers 16 residues. V was pared by 7 bases and J by 5 bases, with 11 bases of the junction left unmatched. CDR3 DNA: TGTGCCAGTAAGGGGTCTACAGGGGGCCGAACCGGGGAGCTGTTTTTT. This codes for CASKGSTGGRTGELFF. Combining the CDR3 with reference TRBV19 and TRBJ2-2 gives the whole variable domain DGGITQSPKYLFRKEGQNVTLSCEQNLNHDAMYWYRQDPGQGLRLIYYSQIVNDFQKGDIAEGYSVSREKKESFPLTVTSAQKNPTAFYLCASKGSTGGRTGELFFGEGSRLTVL.

V gene TRBV2 combines with J gene TRBJ2-1, with TRBD2 matching over 10 bases. CDR3 size: 15 residues. V lost 5 bases to trimming and J lost 1 base; unmatched junction nucleotides: 2. Germline-derived CDR1 and CDR2 are SNHLY and FYNNEI. CDR3 sequence reads: CASSLLAGSYNEQFF. CDR3 DNA sequence: TGTGCCAGCAGTTTACTAGCGGGGTCCTACAATGAGCAGTTCTTC.

This chain connects TRBV5-4 to TRBJ2-1; 10 positions match TRBD1. The CDR3 extends over 16 amino acids. V trimming: 1 base; J trimming: 5 bases; junction bases outside the gene matches: 6. Germline V gene data show CDR1 as SGHNT and CDR2 as YYREEE (reference sequence). CDR3 DNA: TGTGCCAGCAGCTTGTCCGTGGGACAGGGGAACAATGAGCAGTTCTTC. This codes for CASSLSVGQGNNEQFF.

This chain joins TRBV6-5 and TRBJ2-3, with TRBD1 matching 8 bases. CDR3 length equals 12 residues. Germline lookup yields CDR1 MNHEY and CDR2 SVGAGI. Unmatched junction bases numbered 4, after V lost 10 bases and J lost 4 bases. In DNA, the CDR3 is TGTGCCACTGGACAGGGTCCAGATACGCAGTATTTT. As protein: CATGQGPDTQYF.

The rearrangement uses TRBV2 and TRBJ2-2; D remains ambiguous. V lost 5 bases to trimming and J lost 6 bases, with 4 bases between them. CDR3 length: 11 amino acids. The germline V gene encodes CDR1 SNHLY and CDR2 FYNNEI. The CDR3 nucleotides are TGTGCCAGCAGTCTCGCCGGGGAGCTGTTTTTT. Protein sequence: CASSLAGELFF.

The chain links TRBV19 to TRBJ1-1; D is possibly TRBD1 (5 bases). This CDR3 comprises 18 residues. Trimming shortened V by 3 bases and J by 1 base, and 21 bases separated the two germline ends. CDR1 and CDR2 (germline): LNHDA, SQIVND (reference sequence). The CDR3 DNA reads as TGTGCCAGTAGTATGGTAGGTGGAGTTTACAGGAAGAACACTGAAGCTTTCTTT. Its protein is CASSMVGGVYRKNTEAFF.

This clone occurred once. The rearrangement links TRBV6-5 to TRBJ1-4, with TRBD1 as a possible D gene (6 bases). From germline, CDR1 is MNHEY and CDR2 SVGAGI. CDR3 size: 15 residues. V dropped 7 bases and J dropped 4 bases, with 16 bases sitting between them. The CDR3: CASIPEAGVNEKLFF. The CDR3 DNA sequence: TGTGCCAGCATCCCGGAGGCAGGGGTTAATGAAAAACTGTTTTTT.

The rearrangement uses TRBV5-4 and TRBJ1-1; TRBD1 might be the D (5 bases). V lost 1 base and J lost 8, with 15 bases in between. Germline V gene data show CDR1 as SGHNT and CDR2 as YYREEE (reference sequence). The CDR3 has 14 amino acids. This CDR3 is CASSLWGPRSEAFF. The DNA for the CDR3 is TGTGCCAGCAGCTTGTGGGGCCCTCGATCAGAAGCTTTCTTT.

The genes are TRBV12-3 or TRBV12-4 and TRBJ1-2; unclear D gene. V lost 5 bases and J lost 8, with 9 bases in between. The length of the CDR3 is 11 residues. CDR3 protein: CASSRWPGYTF. The CDR3 DNA sequence: TGTGCCAGCAGTCGATGGCCGGGCTACACCTTC.

The chain couples TRBV5-1 to TRBJ1-4, with 8 positions matching TRBD1. The CDR3 loop spans 17 amino acids. Trimming removed 4 bases from V and 6 bases from J; junction bases left unmatched: 14. Germline V lookup: CDR1 SGHRS, CDR2 YFSETQ. For the CDR3, the DNA is TGCGCCAGCAGCCCGGGGACAGGAAGAATGGGCTATGAAAAACTGTTTTTT. Translation gives CASSPGTGRMGYEKLFF.

The gene calls are TRBV4-2 and TRBJ2-1; 9 bases are shared with TRBD2. The CDR3 is 16 amino acids. In germline, CDR1 is LGHNA, CDR2 YNFKEQ. V shed 0 bases and J 8 bases; nucleotides not matched to a gene: 8. This CDR3 reads CASSQEWRGGGYEQFF. The CDR3 DNA is TGTGCCAGCAGCCAAGAGTGGCGCGGGGGGGGGTATGAGCAGTTCTTC.

This clone was detected only a few times. The rearrangement joins TRBV5-1 to TRBJ1-1; 10 nucleotides match TRBD1. The junction had 7 bases not matched to a gene; V was cut back by 3 bases and J by 5 bases. The CDR3 is made up of 15 amino acids. Germline assignment: CDR1 SGHRS and CDR2 YFSETQ. The CDR3 sequence: CASSSWTGGLTEAFF. The CDR3 DNA is TGCGCCAGCAGCTCATGGACAGGGGGATTGACTGAAGCTTTCTTT.

This rearrangement joins TRBV10-3 to TRBJ1-1, with TRBD1 identical over 8 bases. Germline V gene data show CDR1 as ENHRY and CDR2 as SYGVKD. With V trimmed by 6 bases and J by 1 base, 4 bases remained unmatched. The CDR3 has 14 residues. The CDR3 region has the DNA TGTGCCATCAGCCCGGGACAGGAGAACACTGAAGCTTTCTTT. This translates into CAISPGQENTEAFF.

The chain is built from TRBV6-5 and TRBJ1-3; 7 bases match TRBD1. CDR1 and CDR2 from the germline V gene are MNHEY and SVGAGI. V was clipped by 7 bases and J by 4 bases; unmatched bases: 7. This CDR3 has 14 residues. The CDR3 sequence is CASKQQGYGNTIYF. Written as DNA, the CDR3 is TGTGCCAGCAAACAACAGGGGTACGGAAACACCATATATTTT.

This chain links TRBV7-9 with TRBJ2-5; D not certain. The germline gives CDR1 SEHNR, CDR2 FQNEAQ (reference sequence). V was cut by 5 bases and J by 1 base, with 17 bases left in between. This CDR3 has 16 amino acids. Written as DNA, the CDR3 is TGTGCCAGCAGCATACGGATAGGAGTGGTCCAAGAGACCCAGTACTTC. Protein: CASSIRIGVVQETQYF.

The chain employs TRBV9 and TRBJ1-1; TRBD1 agrees at 8 bases. This CDR3 has 15 residues. Germline V gives CDR1 SGDLS, CDR2 YYNGEE. Trimming cost V 0 bases and J 1 base; bases outside gene matches: 2. The CDR3 spells CASSVADRGNTEAFF. The DNA for the CDR3 is TGTGCCAGCAGCGTAGCCGACAGGGGGAACACTGAAGCTTTCTTT.

This chain joins TRBV11-2 and TRBJ2-5, with TRBD2 as a possible D gene (5 bases). Germline CDR1 is SGHAT and CDR2 is FQNNGV. V lost 3 bases and J lost 0, with 8 bases in between. The CDR3 totals 14 residues. The CDR3 DNA reads as TGTGCCAGCAGCTTTGACTACGACCAAGAGACCCAGTACTTC. Residues: CASSFDYDQETQYF.

The J gene is TRBJ2-7, the V gene TRBV27; 10 bases fit TRBD1. Germline V lookup: CDR1 MNHEY, CDR2 SMNVEV (reference sequence). J gave up 3 bases and V 4 bases, and 9 bases lay outside the gene matches. The CDR3 contains 16 residues. This CDR3 is CASSSRPGQGYYEQYF. CDR3 DNA sequence: TGTGCCAGCAGTTCCCGGCCGGGACAGGGGTACTACGAGCAGTACTTC.

V and J are TRBV18 and TRBJ1-2, with unresolved D. Trimming left V 2 bases short and J 2 bases short, with 9 bases between. The CDR3 spans 14 residues. Germline assignment: CDR1 KGHSH and CDR2 LQKENI. Here the CDR3 reads CASSPVTLNYGYTF. CDR3 nucleotides: TGTGCCAGCTCACCAGTGACACTGAACTATGGCTACACCTTC. Supplemented by reference TRBV18 and TRBJ1-2, the full variable domain reads NAGVMQNPRHLVRRRGQEARLRCSPMKGHSHVYWYRQLPEEGLKFMVYLQKENIIDESGMPKERFSAEFPKEGPSILRIQQVVRGDSAAYFCASSPVTLNYGYTFGSGTRLTVV.

The rearrangement uses TRBV30 and TRBJ2-1; D perhaps matches TRBD1 (6 bases). The germline V gene has CDR1 GTSNPN and CDR2 SVGIG (reference sequence). Trimming stripped 3 bases from V and 0 bases from J, with 9 bases between. CDR3 length: 14 residues. In nucleotides, the CDR3 is TGTGCCTGGAGAGGGGGTAGCTCCTACAATGAGCAGTTCTTC. Its protein is CAWRGGSSYNEQFF.

The V and J genes are TRBV6-2 or TRBV6-3 and TRBJ2-1; maybe TRBD1 (6 bases). Per germline, CDR1 MNHEY and CDR2 SVGEGT. V shed 5 bases and J shed 4 bases, with 9 bases lying between them. This CDR3 is 13 amino acids long. CDR3 sequence reads: CASSKQGYNEQFF. The CDR3 nucleotides read TGTGCCAGCAGTAAACAGGGTTACAATGAGCAGTTCTTC.

This sequence joins TRBV6-2 or TRBV6-3 and TRBJ2-7, with 10 positions matching TRBD1. The CDR3 runs 15 residues. The germline gives CDR1 MNHEY, CDR2 SVGEGT. Trimming cost V 4 bases and J 4 bases; bases outside gene matches: 7. The CDR3 nucleotides read TGTGCCAGCAGTTCCGTCGGACAGGGGGGTTACGAGCAGTACTTC. Its protein product is CASSSVGQGGYEQYF.